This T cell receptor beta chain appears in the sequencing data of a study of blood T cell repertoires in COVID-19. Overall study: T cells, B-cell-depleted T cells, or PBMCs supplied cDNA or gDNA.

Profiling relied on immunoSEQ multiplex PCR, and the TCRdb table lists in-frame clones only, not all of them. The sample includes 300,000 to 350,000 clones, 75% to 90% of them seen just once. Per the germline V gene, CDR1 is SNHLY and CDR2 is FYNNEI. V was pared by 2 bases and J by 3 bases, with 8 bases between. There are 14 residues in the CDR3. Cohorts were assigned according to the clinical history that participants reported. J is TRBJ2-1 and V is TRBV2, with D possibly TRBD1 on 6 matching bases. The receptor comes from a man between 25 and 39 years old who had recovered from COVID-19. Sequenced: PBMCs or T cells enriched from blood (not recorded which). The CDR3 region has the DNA TGTGCCAGCAGTGAACAACAGGGCTACAATGAGCAGTTCTTC. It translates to CASSEQQGYNEQFF.